A selection of T cell receptor beta chains follows, all from one sample in a study of blood T cell repertoires in COVID-19. TCRdb's copy holds only in-frame clones and misses some; the assay was immunoSEQ multiplex PCR. Altogether roughly 130,000 clones are present, about 92% being singletons, with the ten largest covering roughly 4.8%. Sequencing was carried out using peripheral blood. Receptors originate from a man aged 55 to 70 with COVID-19, enrolled during active disease. CDR3s include the opening cysteine and the closing phenylalanine or tryptophan. Fields, in order: D gene, J gene, V gene, clone size, CDR3 protein, CDR3 DNA. A D gene is named only where the DNA matches it firmly. Some rows have no size entry. The others give once, few or many, or a class for an expanded clone.

- TRBJ1-1 TRBV6-5 - CASRRGGTEAFF TGTGCCAGCAGAAGGGGGGGGACTGAAGCTTTCTTT
TRBD2 TRBJ2-3 TRBV29-1 - CSAGTSGTTDTQYF TGCAGCGCCGGGACTAGCGGGACCACAGATACGCAGTATTTT
- TRBJ2-7 TRBV21-1 - CASNPDRQFSYEQYF TGTGCCAGCAATCCGGACAGGCAGTTTTCCTACGAGCAGTACTTC
TRBD1 TRBJ1-4 TRBV11-2 few CASSPGTGSEKLFF TGTGCCAGCAGCCCCGGGACAGGGAGTGAAAAACTGTTTTTT
TRBD2 TRBJ2-7 TRBV24-1 - CATSAGLGFEQYF TGTGCCACCAGTGCCGGACTAGGTTTCGAGCAGTACTTC
- TRBJ1-1 TRBV7-9 - CASSWGGGENTEAFF TGTGCCAGCAGCTGGGGAGGGGGGGAGAACACTGAAGCTTTCTTT
- TRBJ2-1 TRBV20-1 - CSASNVDKVYNEQFF TGCAGTGCTAGTAACGTCGACAAGGTCTACAATGAGCAGTTCTTC
TRBD1 TRBJ2-7 TRBV28 - CASTKYQGDSYEQYF TGTGCCAGCACCAAGTACCAGGGGGACTCCTACGAGCAGTACTTC
TRBD1 TRBJ1-1 TRBV11-2 - CASSLGQGIAEAFF TGTGCCAGCAGCCTTGGACAGGGGATAGCTGAAGCTTTCTTT
- TRBJ1-4 TRBV3-1/TRBV3-2 - CASSQGFQVAKLFF TGTGCCAGCAGCCAAGGTTTCCAGGTTGCAAAACTGTTTTTT
- TRBJ2-2 TRBV7-2 - CASSLAPQGFSTGELFF TGTGCCAGCAGCTTAGCCCCCCAGGGATTTTCCACCGGGGAGCTGTTTTTT
- TRBJ2-1 TRBV11-3 - CASSLRGEGRNEQFF TGTGCCAGCAGCTTAAGGGGGGAGGGCCGGAATGAGCAGTTCTTC
- TRBJ2-2 TRBV6-6 - CASQQNPNTGELFF TGTGCCAGCCAACAGAATCCGAACACCGGGGAGCTGTTTTTT
- TRBJ1-6 TRBV27 - CASSLQGGVVYNSPLHF TGTGCCAGCAGTTTACAGGGAGGAGTGGTTTATAATTCACCCCTCCACTTT
- TRBJ1-5 TRBV19 - CASSMAVSNQPQHF TGTGCCAGTAGTATGGCAGTTAGCAATCAGCCCCAGCATTTT
- TRBJ1-5 TRBV7-2 - CASSPFIIGEGNQPQHF TGTGCCAGCAGCCCGTTTATAATAGGAGAGGGCAATCAGCCCCAGCATTTT
- TRBJ1-4 TRBV6-2/TRBV6-3 - CASSYYPENEKLFF TGTGCCAGCAGTTACTACCCGGAGAATGAAAAACTGTTTTTT
- TRBJ2-7 TRBV18 - CASSPRQQGNSYEQYF TGTGCCAGCTCACCACGGCAACAGGGTAACTCCTACGAGCAGTACTTC
- TRBJ2-1 TRBV11-2 once CASSLAGRHNEQFF TGTGCCAGCAGCTTAGCCGGGAGACACAATGAGCAGTTCTTC